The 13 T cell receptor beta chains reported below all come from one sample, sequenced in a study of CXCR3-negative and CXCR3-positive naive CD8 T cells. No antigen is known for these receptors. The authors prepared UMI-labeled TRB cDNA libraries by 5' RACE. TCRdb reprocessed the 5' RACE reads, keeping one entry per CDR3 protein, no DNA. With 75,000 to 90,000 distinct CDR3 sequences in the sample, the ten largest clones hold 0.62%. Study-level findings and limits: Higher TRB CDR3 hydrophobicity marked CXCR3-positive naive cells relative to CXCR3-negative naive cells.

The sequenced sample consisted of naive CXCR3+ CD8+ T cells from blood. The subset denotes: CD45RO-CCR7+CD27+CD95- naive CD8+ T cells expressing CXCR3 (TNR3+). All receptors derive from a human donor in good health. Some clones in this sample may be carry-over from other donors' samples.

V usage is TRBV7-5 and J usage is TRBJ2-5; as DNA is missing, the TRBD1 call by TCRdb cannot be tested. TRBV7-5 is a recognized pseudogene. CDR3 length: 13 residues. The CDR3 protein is CISSGKRQETQYF.

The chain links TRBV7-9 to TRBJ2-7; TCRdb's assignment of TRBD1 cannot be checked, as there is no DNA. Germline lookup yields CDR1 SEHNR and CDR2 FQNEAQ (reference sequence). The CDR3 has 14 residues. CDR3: CASSLTGTVGEQYF.

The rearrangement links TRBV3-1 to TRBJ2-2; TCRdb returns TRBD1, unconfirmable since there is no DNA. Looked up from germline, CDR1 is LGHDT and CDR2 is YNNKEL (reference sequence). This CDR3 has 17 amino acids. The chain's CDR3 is CASSPRGPPANTGELFF.

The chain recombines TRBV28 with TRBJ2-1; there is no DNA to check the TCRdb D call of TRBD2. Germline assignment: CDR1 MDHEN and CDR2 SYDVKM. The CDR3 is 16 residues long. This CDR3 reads CASSFISSGTYNEQFF.

CDR3 protein: CASNIQGAWEQYF. The chain uses TRBV28 and TRBJ2-7; the TCRdb call, TRBD1, lacks DNA for checking. CDR1 is MDHEN and CDR2 is SYDVKM in the germline V gene. This CDR3 is 13 amino acids long. Supplemented by reference TRBV28 and TRBJ2-7, the full variable domain reads DVKVTQSSRYLVKRTGEKVFLECVQDMDHENMFWYRQDPGLGLRLIYFSYDVKMKEKGDIPEGYSVSREKKERFSLILESASTNQTSMYLCASNIQGAWEQYFGPGTRLTVT.

The CDR3 loop is CASTLPAGSNYGYTF. The chain carries TRBV28 and TRBJ1-2; TCRdb outputs TRBD1, but without DNA this stays unchecked. CDR3 size: 15 residues. Germline V gene data show CDR1 as MDHEN and CDR2 as SYDVKM.

This CDR3 reads CASSGSGSQETQYF. The gene calls are TRBV28 and TRBJ2-5; TCRdb returns TRBD1, unconfirmable since there is no DNA. The germline V gene encodes CDR1 MDHEN and CDR2 SYDVKM. The CDR3 spans 14 residues.

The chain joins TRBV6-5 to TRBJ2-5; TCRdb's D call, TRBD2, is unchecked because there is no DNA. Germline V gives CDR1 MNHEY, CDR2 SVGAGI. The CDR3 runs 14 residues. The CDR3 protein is CASSNGAGGMAQYF.

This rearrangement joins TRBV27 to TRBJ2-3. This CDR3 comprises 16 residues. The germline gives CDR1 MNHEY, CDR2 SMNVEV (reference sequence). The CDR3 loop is CASSLSWQISTDTQYF.

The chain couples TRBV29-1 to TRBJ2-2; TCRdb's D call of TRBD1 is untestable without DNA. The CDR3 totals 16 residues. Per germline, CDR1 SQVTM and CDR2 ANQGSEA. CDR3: CSVAPGQGIGVGELFF.

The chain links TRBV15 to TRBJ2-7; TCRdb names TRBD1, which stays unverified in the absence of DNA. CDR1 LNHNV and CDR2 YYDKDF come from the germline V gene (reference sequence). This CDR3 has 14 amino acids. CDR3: CATAPGQGTYEQYF.

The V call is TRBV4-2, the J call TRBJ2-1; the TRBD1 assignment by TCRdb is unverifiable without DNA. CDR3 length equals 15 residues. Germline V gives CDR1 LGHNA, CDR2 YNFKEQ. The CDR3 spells CASSGYAGEYNEQFF.

This CDR3 is CASSQGHSPEAFF. This sequence joins TRBV4-3 and TRBJ1-1; TCRdb's D gene call, TRBD1, goes unchecked for lack of DNA. The length of the CDR3 is 13 residues. Germline CDR1 LGHNA, CDR2 YSLEER.